This TCR beta chain was identified during a study of T cell responses to AZD1222 COVID-19 vaccine. This CDR3 is 15 amino acids long. Germline lookup yields CDR1 SGHVS and CDR2 FQNEAQ. V lost 1 base and J lost 2; bases outside the gene matches: 5. Generated by immunoSEQ multiplex PCR, the TCRdb table keeps only in-frame clones and is missing some. In the table there are 75,000 to 95,000 clones, about 85% of which are singletons. The V and J genes are TRBV7-8 and TRBJ2-7; 7 nucleotides agree with TRBD1. The material was peripheral blood, obtained 28 days after the second AZD1222 dose. This receptor was obtained from an adult who received the AZD1222 COVID-19 vaccine. CDR3 region: CASSLVRDSTYEQYF. The CDR3 DNA follows: TGTGCCAGCAGCTTAGTCCGGGACAGCACCTACGAGCAGTACTTC.